A single TCR beta chain is shown here with its context. Produced via immunoSEQ multiplex PCR; TCRdb's table is partial and in-frame only. The sample lists 160,000 or so clones, about four fifths seen once, with approximately 13% in the top ten. The sample originates from a study of blood T cell repertoires in COVID-19. The CDR3 spans 16 residues. The J segment lost 4 bases and the V segment lost 5 bases, leaving 8 bases of the junction unmatched. Germline assignment: CDR1 MNHEY and CDR2 SVGEGT. This chain joins TRBV6-2 or TRBV6-3 and TRBJ2-2; 9 positions match TRBD1. The sample comprised peripheral blood. This clonotype was sampled from a man in his 70s who had recovered from COVID-19. The CDR3 is CASSAWDRVSTGELFF. The CDR3 DNA sequence: TGTGCCAGCAGTGCCTGGGACAGGGTGAGCACCGGGGAGCTGTTTTTT.